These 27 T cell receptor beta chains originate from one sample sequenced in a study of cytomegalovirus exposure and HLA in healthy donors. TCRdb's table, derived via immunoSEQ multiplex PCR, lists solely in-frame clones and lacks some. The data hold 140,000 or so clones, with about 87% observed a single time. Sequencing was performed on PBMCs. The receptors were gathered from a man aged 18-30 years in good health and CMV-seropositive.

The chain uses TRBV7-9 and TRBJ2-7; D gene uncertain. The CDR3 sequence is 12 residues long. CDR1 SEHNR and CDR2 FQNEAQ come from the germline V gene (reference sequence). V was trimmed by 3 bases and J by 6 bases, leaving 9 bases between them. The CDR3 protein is CASSFESGEQYF. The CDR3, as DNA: TGTGCCAGCAGCTTTGAGTCCGGCGAGCAGTACTTC.

The CDR3 coding sequence is TGTGCCAGCAGCTTCCGGAGGGGGGGTGCCTCGGTGGAAGCTTTCTTT. This translates into CASSFRRGGASVEAFF. The chain links TRBV13 to TRBJ1-1, with a possible D match to TRBD1 (6 bases). This CDR3 is built from 16 residues. The germline V gene has CDR1 PRHDT and CDR2 FYEKMQ (reference sequence). Trimming pared 3 bases from V and 8 bases from J, leaving 22 bases between.

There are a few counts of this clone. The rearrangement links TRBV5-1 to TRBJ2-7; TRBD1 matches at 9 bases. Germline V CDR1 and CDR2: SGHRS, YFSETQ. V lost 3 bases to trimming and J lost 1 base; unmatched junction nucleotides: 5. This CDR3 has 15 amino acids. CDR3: CASSSPGQGSYEQYF. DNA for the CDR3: TGCGCCAGCAGCTCTCCGGGACAGGGTTCCTACGAGCAGTACTTC.

DNA of the CDR3: TGTGCCAGCAGTGAGGGCGGGGAAGATGAGCAGTTCTTC. Translating it yields CASSEGGEDEQFF. The rearrangement links TRBV6-4 to TRBJ2-1; D might be TRBD2 (6 bases). CDR3 size: 13 residues. Trimming cost V 3 bases and J 8 bases, with 11 bases left between them. Germline V lookup: CDR1 MRHNA, CDR2 SNTAGT.

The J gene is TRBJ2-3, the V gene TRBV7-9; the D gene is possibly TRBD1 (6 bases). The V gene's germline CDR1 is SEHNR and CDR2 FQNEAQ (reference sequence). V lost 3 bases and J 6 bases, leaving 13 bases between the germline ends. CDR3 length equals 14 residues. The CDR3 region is CASSFGTRGDTQYF. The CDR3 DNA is TGTGCCAGCAGCTTTGGCACGAGGGGGGATACGCAGTATTTT.

The CDR3 coding sequence is TGTGCCAGCAGGGCCTGGAGGACAGGGGACACTGAAGCTTTCTTT. Its translation: CASRAWRTGDTEAFF. V and J are TRBV7-9 and TRBJ1-1; TRBD1 matches at 9 bases. The germline V gene encodes CDR1 SEHNR and CDR2 FQNEAQ (reference sequence). J gave up 3 bases and V 6 bases, and 8 bases lay outside the gene matches. There are 15 residues in the CDR3.

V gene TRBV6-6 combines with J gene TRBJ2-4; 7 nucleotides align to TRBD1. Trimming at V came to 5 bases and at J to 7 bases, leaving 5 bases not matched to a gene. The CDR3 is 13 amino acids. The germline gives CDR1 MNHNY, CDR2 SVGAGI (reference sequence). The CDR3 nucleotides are TGTGCCAGCAGTCGACAGGGAATGAACATTCAGTACTTC. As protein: CASSRQGMNIQYF.

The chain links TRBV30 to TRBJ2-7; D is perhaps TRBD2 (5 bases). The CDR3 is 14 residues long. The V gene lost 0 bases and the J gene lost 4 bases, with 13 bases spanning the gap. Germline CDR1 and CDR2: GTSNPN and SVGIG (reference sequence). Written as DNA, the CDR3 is TGTGCCTGGAGTGTAAGTGGGCGCGGGTACGAGCAGTACTTC. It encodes CAWSVSGRGYEQYF. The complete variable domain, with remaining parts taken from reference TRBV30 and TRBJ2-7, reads SQTIHQWPATLVQPVGSPLSLECTVEGTSNPNLYWYRQAAGRGLQLLFYSVGIGQISSEVPQNLSASRPQDRQFILSSKKLLLSDSGFYLCAWSVSGRGYEQYFGPGTRLTVT.

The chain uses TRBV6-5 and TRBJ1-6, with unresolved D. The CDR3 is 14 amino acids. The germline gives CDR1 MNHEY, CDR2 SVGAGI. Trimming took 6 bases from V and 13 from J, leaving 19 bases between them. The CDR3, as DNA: TGTGCCAGCAGACCTCCCTTCGGGTTGGCGCCCCTCCACTTT. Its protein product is CASRPPFGLAPLHF.

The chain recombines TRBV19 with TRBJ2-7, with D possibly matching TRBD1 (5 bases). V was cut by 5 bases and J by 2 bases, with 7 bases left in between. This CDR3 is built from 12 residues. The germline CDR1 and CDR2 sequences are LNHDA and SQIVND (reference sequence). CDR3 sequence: CASSPDTYEQYF. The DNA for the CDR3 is TGTGCCAGTAGTCCGGACACCTACGAGCAGTACTTC.

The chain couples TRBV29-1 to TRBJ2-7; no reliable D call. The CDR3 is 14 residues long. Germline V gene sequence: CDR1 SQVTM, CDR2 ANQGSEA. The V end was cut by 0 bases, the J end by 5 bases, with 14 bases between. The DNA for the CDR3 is TGCAGCGTTGAAGAGGGTGGTAGCAAGCACGAGCAGTACTTC. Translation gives CSVEEGGSKHEQYF.

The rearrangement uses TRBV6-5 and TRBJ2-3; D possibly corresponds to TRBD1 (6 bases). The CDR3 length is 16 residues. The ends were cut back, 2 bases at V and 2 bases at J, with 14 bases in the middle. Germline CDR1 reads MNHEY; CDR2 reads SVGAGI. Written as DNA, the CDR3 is TGTGCCAGCAGTTACCTAACGAGGGACAACACAGATACGCAGTATTTT. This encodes CASSYLTRDNTDTQYF.

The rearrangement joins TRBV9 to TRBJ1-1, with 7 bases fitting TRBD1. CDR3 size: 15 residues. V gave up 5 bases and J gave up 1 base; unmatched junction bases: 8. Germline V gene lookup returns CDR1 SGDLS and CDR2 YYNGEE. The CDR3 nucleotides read TGTGCCAGCAGAAAAGGGGGCGCGGAGAACACTGAAGCTTTCTTT. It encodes CASRKGGAENTEAFF.

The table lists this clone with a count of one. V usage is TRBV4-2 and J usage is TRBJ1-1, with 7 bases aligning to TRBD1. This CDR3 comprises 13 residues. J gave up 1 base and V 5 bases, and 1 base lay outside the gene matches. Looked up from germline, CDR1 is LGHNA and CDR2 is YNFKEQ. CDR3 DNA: TGTGCCAGCAGCTGGACAGGGAACACTGAAGCTTTCTTT. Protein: CASSWTGNTEAFF.

CDR3: CASSEWGRALPYEQYF. The CDR3 coding sequence is TGTGCCAGCAGTGAATGGGGGAGGGCCTTACCCTACGAGCAGTACTTC. J is TRBJ2-7 and V is TRBV6-1; 7 bases are shared with TRBD2. The germline V gene encodes CDR1 MNHNS and CDR2 SASEGT. The junction had 9 bases not matched to a gene; V was cut back by 2 bases and J by 2 bases. This CDR3 contains 16 residues.

The CDR3 DNA follows: TGTGCCAGCAGCTCAACAGGGGGTAGAGATACGCAGTATTTT. This sequence encodes CASSSTGGRDTQYF. The chain recombines TRBV7-2 with TRBJ2-3, with TRBD1 matching 8 bases. The CDR3 is 14 amino acids. J lost 5 bases, V lost 4 bases, and 5 bases had no gene match. The V gene's germline CDR1 is SGHTA and CDR2 FQGNSA.

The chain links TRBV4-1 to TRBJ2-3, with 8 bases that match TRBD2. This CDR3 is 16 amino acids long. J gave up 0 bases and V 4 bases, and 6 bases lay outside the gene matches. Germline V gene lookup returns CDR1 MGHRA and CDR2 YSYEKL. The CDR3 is CASSPRAGESTDTQYF. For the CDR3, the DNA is TGCGCCAGCAGCCCCCGAGCGGGGGAAAGCACAGATACGCAGTATTTT.

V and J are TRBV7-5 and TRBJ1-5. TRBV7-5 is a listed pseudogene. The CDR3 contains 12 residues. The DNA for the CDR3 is TGTGTCAGAACCGGAGTTACGGAGCCCCAGCATTTT. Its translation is CVRTGVTEPQHF.

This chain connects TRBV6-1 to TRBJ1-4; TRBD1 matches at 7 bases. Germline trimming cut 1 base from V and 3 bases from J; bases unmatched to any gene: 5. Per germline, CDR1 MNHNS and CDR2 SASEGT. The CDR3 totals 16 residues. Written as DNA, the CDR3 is TGTGCCAGCAGTGAAGTGTGGGACAGTCCTAATGAAAAACTGTTTTTT. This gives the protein CASSEVWDSPNEKLFF.

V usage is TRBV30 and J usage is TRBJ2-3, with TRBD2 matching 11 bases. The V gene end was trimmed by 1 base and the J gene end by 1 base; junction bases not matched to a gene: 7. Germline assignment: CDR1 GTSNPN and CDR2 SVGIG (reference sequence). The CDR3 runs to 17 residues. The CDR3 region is CAWSDWRTSGRTDTQYF. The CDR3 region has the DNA TGTGCCTGGAGTGATTGGAGGACTAGCGGGCGCACAGATACGCAGTATTTT. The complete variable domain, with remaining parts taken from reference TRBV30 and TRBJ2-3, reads SQTIHQWPATLVQPVGSPLSLECTVEGTSNPNLYWYRQAAGRGLQLLFYSVGIGQISSEVPQNLSASRPQDRQFILSSKKLLLSDSGFYLCAWSDWRTSGRTDTQYFGPGTRLTVL.

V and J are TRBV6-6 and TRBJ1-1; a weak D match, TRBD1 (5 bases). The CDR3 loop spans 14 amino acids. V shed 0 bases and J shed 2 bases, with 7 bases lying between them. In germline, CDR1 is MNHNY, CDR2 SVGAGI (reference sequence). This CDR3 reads CASSYSQGNTEAFF. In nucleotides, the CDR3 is TGTGCCAGCAGTTACTCGCAGGGCAACACTGAAGCTTTCTTT.

CDR3 region: CAWSFQGTYGYTF. CDR3 DNA: TGTGCCTGGAGTTTCCAGGGGACCTATGGCTACACCTTC. J is TRBJ1-2 and V is TRBV30, with D tentatively TRBD1 (6 bases). CDR3 length: 13 amino acids. The germline V and J ends were trimmed by 2 bases and 4 bases, with 11 bases remaining between them. Looked up from germline, CDR1 is GTSNPN and CDR2 is SVGIG (reference sequence).

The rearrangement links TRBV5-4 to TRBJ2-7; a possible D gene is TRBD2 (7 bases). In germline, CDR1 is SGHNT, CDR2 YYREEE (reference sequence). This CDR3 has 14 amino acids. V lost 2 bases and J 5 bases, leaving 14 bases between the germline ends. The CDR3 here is CASSLFAGADEQYF. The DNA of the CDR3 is TGTGCCAGCAGCTTATTTGCGGGGGCTGACGAGCAGTACTTC. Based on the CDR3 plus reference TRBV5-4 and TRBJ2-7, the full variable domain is ETGVTQSPTHLIKTRGQQVTLRCSSQSGHNTVSWYQQALGQGPQFIFQYYREEENGRGNFPPRFSGLQFPNYSSELNVNALELDDSALYLCASSLFAGADEQYFGPGTRLTVT.

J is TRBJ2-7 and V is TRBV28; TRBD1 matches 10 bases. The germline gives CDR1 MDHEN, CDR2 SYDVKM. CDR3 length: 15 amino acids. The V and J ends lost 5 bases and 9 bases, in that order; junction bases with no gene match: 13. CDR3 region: CASSTRDRGLTGQYF. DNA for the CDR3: TGTGCCAGCAGTACCCGGGACAGGGGCCTTACCGGGCAGTACTTC. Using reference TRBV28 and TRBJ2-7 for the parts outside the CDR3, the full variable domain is DVKVTQSSRYLVKRTGEKVFLECVQDMDHENMFWYRQDPGLGLRLIYFSYDVKMKEKGDIPEGYSVSREKKERFSLILESASTNQTSMYLCASSTRDRGLTGQYFGPGTRLTVT.

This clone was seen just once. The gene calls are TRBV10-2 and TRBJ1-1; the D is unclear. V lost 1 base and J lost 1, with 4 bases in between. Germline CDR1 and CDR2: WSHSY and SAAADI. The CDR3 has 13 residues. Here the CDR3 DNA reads TGCGCCAGCAGTGAGTGGAGGAACACTGAAGCTTTCTTT. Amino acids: CASSEWRNTEAFF.

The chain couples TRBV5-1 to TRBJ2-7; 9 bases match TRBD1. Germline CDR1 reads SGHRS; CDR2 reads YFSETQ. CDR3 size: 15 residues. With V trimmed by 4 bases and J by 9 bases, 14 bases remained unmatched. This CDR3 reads CASSPGTGTRPGQYF. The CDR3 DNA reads TGCGCCAGCAGCCCCGGGACAGGGACCCGACCGGGGCAGTACTTC.

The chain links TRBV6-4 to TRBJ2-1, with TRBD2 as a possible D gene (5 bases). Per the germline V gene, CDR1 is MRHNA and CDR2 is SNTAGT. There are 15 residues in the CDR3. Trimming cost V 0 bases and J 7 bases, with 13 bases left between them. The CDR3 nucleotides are TGTGCCAGCAGTGACTCCGAAAGGACTGTAAATGAGCAGTTCTTC. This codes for CASSDSERTVNEQFF.